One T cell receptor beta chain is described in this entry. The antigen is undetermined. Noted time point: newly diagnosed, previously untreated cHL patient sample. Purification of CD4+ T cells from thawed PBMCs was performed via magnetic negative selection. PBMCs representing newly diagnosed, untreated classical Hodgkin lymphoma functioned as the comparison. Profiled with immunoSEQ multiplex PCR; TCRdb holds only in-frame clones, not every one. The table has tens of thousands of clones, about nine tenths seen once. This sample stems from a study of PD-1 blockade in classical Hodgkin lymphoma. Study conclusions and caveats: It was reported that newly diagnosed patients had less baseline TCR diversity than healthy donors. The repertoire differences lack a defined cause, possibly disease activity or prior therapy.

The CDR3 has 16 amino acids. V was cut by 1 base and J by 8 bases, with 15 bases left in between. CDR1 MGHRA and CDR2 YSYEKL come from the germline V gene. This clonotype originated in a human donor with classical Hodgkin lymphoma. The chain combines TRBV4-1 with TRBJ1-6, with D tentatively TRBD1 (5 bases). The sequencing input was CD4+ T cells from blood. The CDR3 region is CASSQVQGIQDSPLHF. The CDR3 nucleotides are TGCGCCAGCAGCCAAGTTCAGGGTATTCAGGATTCACCCCTCCACTTT.